The source of this TCR beta chain is a study of regulatory T cells in long-lasting Graves disease (dated by TCRdb to the early 2020s). For the study in its entirety: Patients with newly diagnosed Graves' disease had been on antithyroid drugs for under 3 months. Peripheral blood TCR sequencing and RNA sequencing compared persistent Graves' disease patients with newly diagnosed Graves' disease patients. The study was registered as a clinical trial and conducted in China. TCR sequencing covered some 13 persistent and around 20 newly diagnosed Graves' disease patients, some 33 samples in total. Here is what the overall study found, with its caveats: Persistent disease showed preferential use of TRBV28, TRBJ1-2 and TRBJ2-5, whereas newly diagnosed disease favored TRBV20-1 and TRBJ2-1. Compared with newly diagnosed patients, patients with persistent Graves' disease had lower TCR Shannon entropy and fewer highly expanded clones, which suggests clonal expansion. The study examined only peripheral blood because the primary lesion, thyroid tissue, could not be accessed. More public clonotypes were shared among persistent patients (over 2,500) than among newly diagnosed patients (approximately 1,000). Only the TCR beta chain was sequenced and analyzed. The authors noted that the small sample size was a limitation that may lower accuracy.

Library prep was done by multiplex PCR. Sequencing instrument: Illumina HiSeq 4000. To build TCR beta libraries, CDR3 regions were amplified by Arm-PCR using iRepertoire HTBI primers. Before sequencing, the PCR products underwent gel purification. On the authors' methods: Gene usage analysis of CDR3 amino acid clonotypes used the approximately 62 TRBV and 14 TRBJ segments found across samples. COPE and FqMerger were used to merge filtered high-quality paired reads into contigs. Contigs were aligned with BLAST to IMGT TRBV, TRBD and TRBJ reference genes, and CDR3 was defined per IMGT. Clonotypes above 0.1% frequency were classified as highly expanded clones. Shannon entropy was used to measure repertoire diversity, and the Gini coefficient was used to measure V-J evenness. A clonotype found in more than one individual was treated as public. TCRdb cleaned the public reads at Q25 with fastp, built clones with MiXCR and kept in-frame beta chains. Rows with a matching CDR3 protein are joined into one entry that keeps the most common DNA and genes. None of the V and J calls come from the authors' own analysis; TCRdb made them. The sample includes more than 450,000 distinct CDR3 sequences, with 15% to 20% observed a single time. The ten top clones hold 12% of the sample.

What this sample's time point label stands for: newly diagnosed GD, antithyroid drugs for less than 3 months. RNA was extracted from PBMCs in TRIzol for both TCR sequencing and RNA sequencing. The diagnosis of Graves' disease followed American Thyroid Association guidelines. Recruitment of patients was carried out at an endocrinology department in Xi'an, China. Each patient gave approximately 10 milliliters of peripheral blood, collected in an EDTA anticoagulant tube. PBMCs were isolated by Ficoll Paque Plus density gradient separation without further T cell sorting. An Agilent 2100 Bioanalyzer and agarose gel were used to assess RNA quality, and a NanoDrop 2000 was used to measure RNA concentration. Taken from cysteine to phenylalanine, the CDR3 has 15 residues. Here the CDR3 DNA is all that survives: 45 bases in frame from base 1. For this chain, trimming is 6 bases at the V end and 7 bases at the J end, and the number of junction bases without a gene match is 12. Via the germline V gene, CDR1 is MNHEY and CDR2 SVGEGT.

Note on this clonotype: What this receptor recognizes is not known. The sample holds no much larger clone one base away, and base qualities are not on file.

This sample also belongs to another study, concerning T cells in Graves' hyperthyroidism and ophthalmopathy. The second source states: Graves' hyperthyroidism was defined as stable when no progression to ophthalmopathy occurred over 18 months of follow-up. Hyperthyroidism patients were aged 18 to 65 years and newly diagnosed, with disease duration of less than 2 months. The study excluded patients with uncontrolled infections, other autoimmune diseases, pregnancy or lactation. Diagnoses relied on clinical symptoms, serum thyroxine and TRAb, thyroid ultrasound and orbital computed tomography. The first round of RT-PCR for the TCR CDR3 was performed with the HTBI primer set and the Qiagen OneStep RT-PCR kit. Blood samples also contained most of the expanded thyroid clonotypes (frequency above 0.001), which suggests that blood repertoires may reflect thyroid immune responses. A 13 V-J signature model separated ophthalmopathy from stable hyperthyroidism, with 87.88% sensitivity and 81% to 83% specificity in cross-validation and 80%/75% in testing. In validation, progression to ophthalmopathy was predicted by the model with more than 65% sensitivity and roughly 72% specificity, a median of about 6 months before onset. A discovery cohort of fewer than 110 patients, roughly 43 with Graves' ophthalmopathy and about 58 with stable Graves' hyperthyroidism, was used to find distinguishing TCR V-J signatures. Whether ophthalmopathy could be predicted prospectively was tested in an independent validation cohort made up of about 20 hyperthyroidism patients plus 17 patients who later progressed to ophthalmopathy. For training and testing, the roughly 93 patients in the discovery cohort were randomly divided in a 7:3 ratio. Thyroid tissue and blood T-cell repertoires from about six Graves' hyperthyroidism patients were also compared in the study. Once sampling was done, hyperthyroidism patients were given methimazole at a starting dose of 30 mg daily, whereas ophthalmopathy patients were given high-dose intravenous methylprednisolone. A second multiplex PCR round built the libraries, followed by size selection and purification. The libraries were sequenced on an Illumina HiSeq2000 using paired-end 100 bp reads. SOAPnuke was used to process the raw data, with reads discarded if the reads contained adapters or uncalled bases, had a mean Phred below 15, or lacked an exact constant-primer or identifier match. COPE v1.2.5 was used to merge the high-quality paired reads, and each unique nucleotide sequence was defined as a clonotype. MiTCR v1.1 was used to align the clonotypes against IMGT TRBV, TRBD and TRBJ reference segments. The analysis included only V-J combinations with a frequency above 0.0001, which together covered 99% to 99.2% of the repertoires. A TCS score was defined as the ratio between F50 (clonal expansion) and ExV (chaos), using BLOSUM62-based TCRdist between CDR3 peptides within each V-J. Welch's t-statistics and random forest reduced just over 500 V-J features to 10 to 15, which were used in a naive Bayes classifier (R e1071). No statistical method was used to set the sample size in advance, and investigators knew the group allocation. The paper reports TCR Vbeta CDR3 sequencing of approximately 140 peripheral blood samples: 40 or so ophthalmopathy, around 80 hyperthyroidism and approximately 17 progressor patients.

Recombination linked TRBV6-2 or TRBV6-3 to TRBJ2-1; TRBD1 matches 7 bases in the middle. The receptor comes from a man aged 35-49 years with Graves disease. Donor details come from another sample of the same person, matched by shared clones. Sample: peripheral blood mononuclear cells (PBMCs), taken at new diagnosis, from a patient treated with antithyroid drugs. The bases read TGTGCCAGCAGAACACAGGGGTCGTCAGGGAATGAGCAGTTCTTC. It translates as CASRTQGSSGNEQFF.